The 8 T cell receptor beta chains below all came from one sample that was sequenced in a study of multiple sclerosis patients with progressive multifocal leukoencephalopathy. TCRdb's copy holds only in-frame clones and misses some; the assay was immunoSEQ multiplex PCR. The data contain about 25,000 clones, 85% to 95% of them singletons. Regarding time point: about a year of natalizumab therapy. The sample here was PBMCs, taken from a patient treated with natalizumab. The receptors stem from a man in his thirties or forties with multiple sclerosis.

V usage is TRBV7-2 and J usage is TRBJ2-3; 7 bases agree with TRBD2. J gave up 4 bases and V 0 bases, and 4 bases lay outside the gene matches. CDR3 length: 15 amino acids. CDR1 is SGHTA, CDR2 FQGNSA, per germline. The CDR3 protein is CASSLARGVADTQYF. CDR3 nucleotides: TGTGCCAGCAGCTTAGCTCGGGGGGTAGCAGATACGCAGTATTTT.

CDR3 nucleotides: TGTGCCAGCAGCTCCGGCCTGAACACTGAAGCTTTCTTT. Its translation: CASSSGLNTEAFF. The chain has TRBV5-6 and TRBJ1-1, with D unresolved. Per the germline V gene, CDR1 is SGHDT and CDR2 is YYEEEE. The CDR3 has 13 amino acids. Between the trimmed V and J ends, which lost 3 bases and 0 bases, there was a span of 6 bases.

The chain combines TRBV28 with TRBJ1-4; TRBD1 matches 7 bases. After removal of 5 bases from V and 8 bases from J, the junction contained 5 bases not matched to a gene. Germline values: CDR1 MDHEN, CDR2 SYDVKM. The CDR3 consists of 13 residues. The CDR3 coding sequence is TGTGCCAGCAGTAAAAACAGGGGCGAAAAACTGTTTTTT. Translating it yields CASSKNRGEKLFF.

J is TRBJ2-3 and V is TRBV4-2; 12 bases agree with TRBD2. The germline V gene has CDR1 LGHNA and CDR2 YNFKEQ. There are 18 residues in the CDR3. The trim removed 2 bases at V and 0 bases at J, leaving 6 bases unmatched. CDR3 region: CASSQTGTSGPSTDTQYF. The DNA of the CDR3 is TGTGCCAGCAGCCAAACAGGGACTAGCGGGCCTAGCACAGATACGCAGTATTTT.

V usage is TRBV5-6 and J usage is TRBJ2-3, with 11 bases that match TRBD2. In germline, CDR1 is SGHDT, CDR2 YYEEEE. The CDR3 extends over 15 amino acids. The V gene end was trimmed by 0 bases and the J gene end by 4 bases; junction bases not matched to a gene: 1. CDR3 sequence: CASSLVSGRADTQYF. The CDR3 DNA reads as TGTGCCAGCAGCTTGGTTAGCGGGAGGGCAGATACGCAGTATTTT. Looking up the rest from reference TRBV5-6 and TRBJ2-3 gives the full variable domain: DAGVTQSPTHLIKTRGQQVTLRCSPKSGHDTVSWYQQALGQGPQFIFQYYEEEERQRGNFPDRFSGHQFPNYSSELNVNALLLGDSALYLCASSLVSGRADTQYFGPGTRLTVL.

V and J are TRBV4-1 and TRBJ1-1, with unresolved D. Trimming removed 3 bases at V and 5 bases at J, with 13 bases between. Germline loops: CDR1 MGHRA, CDR2 YSYEKL. The CDR3 runs 14 residues. The chain's CDR3 is CASSHLGSETEAFF. In DNA, the CDR3 is TGCGCCAGCAGCCATCTGGGTTCGGAGACTGAAGCTTTCTTT.

The chain uses TRBV18 and TRBJ2-1; D is unclear. This CDR3 is 13 amino acids long. In germline, CDR1 is KGHSH, CDR2 LQKENI. V was cut by 3 bases and J by 9 bases, with 12 bases left in between. The CDR3 sequence: CASSPGPDREQFF. The CDR3 nucleotides are TGTGCCAGCTCACCGGGCCCCGACCGTGAGCAGTTCTTC.

The rearrangement joins TRBV5-6 to TRBJ2-7; D is uncertain. Germline V lookup: CDR1 SGHDT, CDR2 YYEEEE. The CDR3 covers 13 residues. Trimming pared 4 bases from V and 2 bases from J, leaving 10 bases between. The CDR3 is CASSPGEAYEQYV. The CDR3 DNA follows: TGTGCCAGCAGCCCCGGAGAGGCCTACGAGCAGTACGTC.